This T cell receptor beta chain was identified in a study of CD8 T cells in ankylosing spondylitis. Broader study findings: Several highly homologous variants made up a TCR beta motif, and this motif appeared characteristic of ankylosing spondylitis blood. Relatively scarce in peripheral blood, disease-linked clones were CD8+.

One entry per CDR3 protein results from TCRdb running MiXCR on the 5' RACE reads. This sample carries 400,000 to 450,000 distinct CDR3 sequences, roughly 17% of them seen once, and the ten largest clones take 0.85% to 1.3%. This clonotype showed up just a few times. The target antigen is unknown. Material: blood, either unsorted or a sorted T cell fraction (not recorded which). This receptor was taken from a male donor with ankylosing spondylitis.

DNA for the CDR3: TGTGCCAGCGGACCACAGGGAGGGACGCAGTATTTT. Translation: CASGPQGGTQYF. The chain recombines TRBV7-3 with TRBJ2-3, with TRBD2 as a possible D gene (7 bases). The CDR3 is 12 residues long. The V end lost 8 bases, the J end lost 9 bases, and 15 bases lay between the germline ends. Germline assignment: CDR1 SGHTA and CDR2 FQGTGA. Together with reference TRBV7-3 and TRBJ2-3, the CDR3 gives the full variable domain: GAGVSQTPSNKVTEKGKYVELRCDPISGHTALYWYRQSLGQGPEFLIYFQGTGAADDSGLPNDRFFAVRPEGSVSTLKIQRTERGDSAVYLCASGPQGGTQYFGPGTRLTVL.